These 14 T cell receptor beta chains share one sample of origin, sequenced in a study of CD8+CD57+ T cells in acquired aplastic anemia. Genomic DNA constituted the template upon which TCR beta VDJ and CDR3 profiling was performed. MiXCR, applied by TCRdb to the reads, yields one record per CDR3 protein. The table shows about 150,000 distinct CDR3 sequences, with just over 50% occurring only once. Patients who underwent sequencing had shown CD8+CD57+ cell expansion by flow cytometry. The sequenced sample was sorted CD4+, CD8+, or CD8+CD57+ T cells (not recorded which) from PBMCs. The receptor source for this set is a human donor with aplastic anemia.

On this clonotype itself: The conserved final phenylalanine or tryptophan is absent from the CDR3, which likely points to a read error. V is TRBV29-1 and J is TRBJ2-7; TRBD2 might be the D (5 bases). The CDR3 has 11 residues. In germline, CDR1 is SQVTM, CDR2 ANQGSEA. Trimming removed 8 bases from V and 7 bases from J, with 15 bases in between. The CDR3: CSLGGVREQYS. CDR3 DNA sequence: TGCAGCTTAGGAGGCGTAAGGGAGCAGTACTCC.

V gene TRBV29-1 combines with J gene TRBJ2-1; the D gene is possibly TRBD2 (5 bases). V lost 1 base to trimming and J lost 9 bases, with 16 bases between them. Germline loops: CDR1 SQVTM, CDR2 ANQGSEA. The CDR3 contains 14 residues. CDR3 sequence (DNA): TGCAGCGTTGAAGTAAACGAGCGTGGAGGTGAGCAGTTCTTC. Its protein product is CSVEVNERGGEQFF.

This clonotype was observed at least ten times. The V gene is TRBV29-1, the J gene TRBJ2-2; TRBD1 matches 11 bases. The CDR3 loop spans 17 amino acids. Trimming removed 7 bases from V and 5 bases from J; junction bases left unmatched: 15. Germline lookup yields CDR1 SQVTM and CDR2 ANQGSEA. The CDR3 bases are TGCAGCGCCTTCAGGGTATCGGGACAGGGGGGGACCGGGGAGCTGTTTTTT. Translating gives CSAFRVSGQGGTGELFF.

Notes on this clonotype: No conserved phenylalanine or tryptophan ends this CDR3, so it is likely a read error. The genes are TRBV7-6 and TRBJ2-2; no firm D call. Germline V gene data show CDR1 as SGHVS and CDR2 as FNYEAQ. The CDR3 is made up of 13 amino acids. V lost 1 base and J 4 bases, leaving 4 bases between the germline ends. The CDR3 nucleotides are TGTGCCAGCAGCTTAGAGTTCACCGGGGAGCTGTTTTTG. Translating gives CASSLEFTGELFL.

V is TRBV7-8 and J is TRBJ2-1; 8 nucleotides line up with TRBD2. The CDR3 is made up of 15 amino acids. V was pared by 5 bases and J by 6 bases, with 9 bases of the junction left unmatched. The germline gives CDR1 SGHVS, CDR2 FQNEAQ. CDR3 in amino acids: CASSPRGGGRNEQFF. The CDR3 bases are TGTGCCAGCAGCCCACGGGGCGGGGGGCGCAATGAGCAGTTCTTC.

V and J are TRBV6-2 or TRBV6-3 and TRBJ1-2; the D gene is possibly TRBD1 (5 bases). From germline, CDR1 is MNHEY and CDR2 SVGEGT. The length of the CDR3 is 18 residues. V was shortened by 0 bases and J by 8 bases, with 25 bases between the two germline ends. Written as DNA, the CDR3 is TGTGCCAGCAGTTACTCATGGGTCGAGCGGGGGATTTGGTACGGCTACACCTTC. Amino acid sequence: CASSYSWVERGIWYGYTF.

This clonotype was picked up many times. This sequence joins TRBV10-1 and TRBJ2-7, with 8 bases matching TRBD1. Germline-derived CDR1 and CDR2 are WNHNN and SYGVQD (reference sequence). CDR3 length: 15 residues. The junction had 3 bases not matched to a gene; V was cut back by 0 bases and J by 2 bases. The CDR3 coding sequence is TGCGCCAGCAGTGAGTCATGGACAGGGCCCTACGAGCAGTACTTC. Translation: CASSESWTGPYEQYF.

The J gene is TRBJ2-3, the V gene TRBV20-1; perhaps TRBD2 as D (6 bases). The CDR3 runs to 13 residues. Germline assignment: CDR1 DFQATT and CDR2 SNEGSKA (reference sequence). Trimming shortened V by 3 bases and J by 4 bases, and 11 bases separated the two germline ends. CDR3 in amino acids: CSARGGGSDTQYF. The DNA of the CDR3 is TGCAGTGCTAGGGGTGGGGGGTCAGATACGCAGTATTTT.

This clonotype was counted ten times or more. The J gene is TRBJ2-3, the V gene TRBV7-8; no definite D call. Germline loops: CDR1 SGHVS, CDR2 FQNEAQ. The CDR3 is 12 residues long. Trimming removed 7 bases at V and 8 bases at J, with 13 bases between. Here the CDR3 reads CASTELLGTQYF. The CDR3 DNA follows: TGTGCCAGCACCGAACTCTTGGGTACGCAGTATTTT. The full variable domain, completed using reference TRBV7-8 and TRBJ2-3, is GAGVSQSPRYKVAKRGQDVALRCDPISGHVSLFWYQQALGQGPEFLTYFQNEAQLDKSGLPSDRFFAERPEGSVSTLKIQRTQQEDSAVYLCASTELLGTQYFGPGTRLTVL.

Regarding this clonotype: A much larger clonotype is one base distant, so this may be a read error. The chain employs TRBV4-1 and TRBJ2-3, with unresolved D. V was pared by 4 bases and J by 4 bases, with 9 bases between. This CDR3 is 13 amino acids long. Germline CDR1 and CDR2: MGHRA and YSYEKL. Written as DNA, the CDR3 is TGCGCCAGCAGCCCTAGAATCGCAGATACGCAGTATTTT. This codes for CASSPRIADTQYF.

This clonotype has ten or more counts. The chain joins TRBV6-5 to TRBJ1-1; D is perhaps TRBD1 (6 bases). Trimming pared 8 bases from V and 8 bases from J, leaving 18 bases between. CDR1 and CDR2 from the germline V gene are MNHEY and SVGAGI. The CDR3 covers 13 residues. The CDR3 nucleotides read TGTGCCAGCGGGCTCATTTTGACAGGAGAAGCTTTCTTT. Translating it yields CASGLILTGEAFF.

The sample holds a few counts of this clonotype. The chain combines TRBV4-3 with TRBJ1-1, with TRBD1 as a possible D gene (6 bases). The germline CDR1 and CDR2 sequences are LGHNA and YSLEER. This CDR3 is built from 15 residues. V was clipped by 4 bases and J by 5 bases, with 17 bases between them. The CDR3 bases are TGCGCCAGCAGCCCGCGGAGGGGGGTTAGGACTGAAGCTTTCTTT. As protein: CASSPRRGVRTEAFF.

This clonotype was picked up a small number of times. The chain recombines TRBV10-1 with TRBJ2-3; TRBD2 matches 12 bases. The CDR3 is made up of 17 amino acids. Trimming took 6 bases from V and 2 from J; bases not matched to a gene: 9. Looked up from germline, CDR1 is WNHNN and CDR2 is SYGVQD (reference sequence). CDR3 amino acids: CASRPGLAGNPTDTQYF. The CDR3 coding sequence is TGCGCCAGCAGGCCCGGACTAGCGGGAAACCCCACAGATACGCAGTATTTT.

The V and J genes are TRBV20-1 and TRBJ2-5; the D gene is possibly TRBD1 (6 bases). The length of the CDR3 is 14 residues. Trimming took off 5 bases at V and 5 bases at J, with 18 bases between the two ends. The germline V gene encodes CDR1 DFQATT and CDR2 SNEGSKA (reference sequence). CDR3 residues: CSAGSTGSRETQYF. The CDR3 nucleotides are TGCAGTGCTGGGTCCACAGGGTCGCGGGAGACCCAGTACTTC.